This entry concerns a single T cell receptor (beta chain). Its cognate antigen is unknown. The data belong to a study of vaccination and CD4 T cells after COVID-19. Background on the study: Each of the control cultures got a CEFX pool, an HIV-1 Nef pool, or no peptide.

Cultured CD4+ T cell DNA was sequenced using the Oncomine TCR Beta short-read assay. TCRdb ran MiXCR on the PCR reads and lists one entry per CDR3 protein. The top ten clones hold 13% to 15% of a sample with fewer than 15,000 distinct CDR3 sequences, 48% of them seen once. V dropped 5 bases and J dropped 2; count of bases not matched to a gene: 8. The CDR3 is 16 amino acids. Germline CDR1 is LNHDA and CDR2 is SQIVND (reference sequence). Treatment reported: roughly ten-day PBMC culture with coronavirus spike peptide pools or control peptides (ViraFEST assay). The chain recombines TRBV19 with TRBJ2-2; 7 nucleotides align to TRBD1. Sequenced sample: CD4+ T cells from blood, cultured in vitro. The sequence derives from a human donor who had recovered from COVID-19. For the CDR3, the DNA is TGTGCCAGTAGTCTACTAGGGACAGCTAACACCGGGGAGCTGTTTTTT. Translated: CASSLLGTANTGELFF. Filled out from reference TRBV19 and TRBJ2-2, the complete variable domain reads DGGITQSPKYLFRKEGQNVTLSCEQNLNHDAMYWYRQDPGQGLRLIYYSQIVNDFQKGDIAEGYSVSREKKESFPLTVTSAQKNPTAFYLCASSLLGTANTGELFFGEGSRLTVL.